This TCR beta chain appears in the sequencing data of a study of blood T cell repertoires in COVID-19. Turning to the study itself: The analysed material was cDNA or gDNA that came from T cells, B-cell-depleted T cells, or PBMCs.

Participants spanned ages roughly 18 to 95 years and resided in 20 to 30 US areas. Sequencing was performed with immunoSEQ multiplex PCR; in TCRdb, only in-frame clones are kept and a portion is missing. The profile shows about 260,000 clones, over 80% of them singletons. This CDR3 has 14 amino acids. Germline-derived CDR1 and CDR2 are MDHEN and SYDVKM. V was shortened by 3 bases and J by 5 bases, with 11 bases between the two germline ends. The source is a man aged 50 to 60 who had been exposed to COVID-19. The material sequenced was PBMCs or T cells enriched from blood (not recorded which). The V gene is TRBV28, the J gene TRBJ1-5, with unresolved D. The CDR3: CASSLRAGDQPQHF. CDR3 DNA: TGTGCCAGCAGTTTGCGGGCCGGGGATCAGCCCCAGCATTTT. Full variable domain (outside the CDR3, taken from reference TRBV28 and TRBJ1-5): DVKVTQSSRYLVKRTGEKVFLECVQDMDHENMFWYRQDPGLGLRLIYFSYDVKMKEKGDIPEGYSVSREKKERFSLILESASTNQTSMYLCASSLRAGDQPQHFGDGTRLSIL.